This T cell receptor beta chain was recovered during a study of T cell changes during pregnancy in multiple sclerosis (dated by TCRdb to between 2018 and 2021). Notes on the research overall: Changes in the T cell repertoire over the course of pregnancy were examined in this study in women with multiple sclerosis.

Library construction relied on the immunoSEQ multiplex PCR assay. Entries here come from immuneACCESS through TCRdb and include only in-frame sequences with V and J called. Some clones fail to appear in such tables; in the studies checked, an unresolved V gene covers under half of the shortfall, and the cause of the remainder is unknown. The sample table contains under 80,000 clones; only one count was recorded for approximately 90% of them. The ten largest clones take up approximately 1.4% of the sample. With regard to this clone: Its recognized antigen is unknown. The record has no base qualities; no much larger clone is one base away.

The CDR3 sequence holds 12 residues, the cysteine and phenylalanine included. Left in the record is the CDR3 DNA by itself, 36 bases read in frame from the first base. V is pared back by 3 bases and J by 4 bases, with 6 bases lying between the germline termini. The germline V gene (reference sequence) gives CDR1 as LNHDA and CDR2 as SQIVND. This TCR derives from a female donor with multiple sclerosis, enrolled in a pregnancy study. The source material was peripheral blood, sampled in the second trimester of pregnancy. Recombination connected TRBV19 to TRBJ1-1; the D gene identity is not certain. The sequenced DNA: TGTGCCAGTAGTATTCCGGGCACTGAAGCTTTCTTT. The encoded protein is CASSIPGTEAFF.